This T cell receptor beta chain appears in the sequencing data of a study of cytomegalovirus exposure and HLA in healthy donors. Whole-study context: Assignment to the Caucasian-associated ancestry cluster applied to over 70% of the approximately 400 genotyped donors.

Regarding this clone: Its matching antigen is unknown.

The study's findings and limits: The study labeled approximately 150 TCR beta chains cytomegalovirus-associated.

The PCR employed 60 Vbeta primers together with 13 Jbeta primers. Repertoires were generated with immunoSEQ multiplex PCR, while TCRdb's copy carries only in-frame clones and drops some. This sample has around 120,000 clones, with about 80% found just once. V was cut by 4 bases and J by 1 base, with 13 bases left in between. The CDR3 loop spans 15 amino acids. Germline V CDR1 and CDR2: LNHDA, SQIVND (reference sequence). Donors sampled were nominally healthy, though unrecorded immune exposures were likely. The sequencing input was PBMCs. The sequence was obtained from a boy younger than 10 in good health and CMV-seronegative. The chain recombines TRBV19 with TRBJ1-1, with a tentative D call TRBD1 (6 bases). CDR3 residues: CASSTSGQWNTEAFF. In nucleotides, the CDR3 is TGTGCCAGTAGTACTTCCGGACAGTGGAACACTGAAGCTTTCTTT.